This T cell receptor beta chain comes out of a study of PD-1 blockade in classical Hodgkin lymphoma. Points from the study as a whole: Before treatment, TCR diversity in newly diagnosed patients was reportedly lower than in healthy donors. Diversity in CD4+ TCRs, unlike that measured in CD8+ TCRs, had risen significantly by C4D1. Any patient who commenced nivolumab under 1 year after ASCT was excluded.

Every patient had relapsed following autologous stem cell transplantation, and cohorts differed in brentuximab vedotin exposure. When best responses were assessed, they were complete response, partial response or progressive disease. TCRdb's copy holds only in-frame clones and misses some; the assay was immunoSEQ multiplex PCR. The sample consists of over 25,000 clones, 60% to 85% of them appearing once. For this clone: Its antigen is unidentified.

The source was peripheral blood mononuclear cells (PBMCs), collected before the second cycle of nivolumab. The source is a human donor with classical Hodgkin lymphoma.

The CDR3 DNA is TGTGCCAGTAGTGCAGGGGAACCGTCCTTTAGCAATCAGCCCCAGCATTTT. This translates into CASSAGEPSFSNQPQHF. The chain couples TRBV19 to TRBJ1-5; weak D call: TRBD1 (6 bases). There are 17 residues in the CDR3. Trimming pared 5 bases from V and 0 bases from J, leaving 17 bases between. Germline V lookup: CDR1 LNHDA, CDR2 SQIVND (reference sequence).